The next 18 T cell receptor beta chains were all read from a single sample in a study of blood T cells in healthy people across ages. Combining a sample-barcoded 5' primer with a J-beta primer mix, a second PCR ran for 7 to 11 cycles. In TCRdb, the 5' RACE reads were re-called with MiXCR into one record per CDR3 protein. The sample has roughly 2 million distinct CDR3 sequences; about 49% are singletons. Sample: blood. These receptors all stem from a middle-aged woman in good health.

V is TRBV7-8 and J is TRBJ2-5; D may be TRBD2 (6 bases). The germline V gene has CDR1 SGHVS and CDR2 FQNEAQ. Deletions cut 3 bases from V and 3 bases from J, with 8 bases between. The CDR3 is 13 residues long. For the CDR3, the DNA is TGTGCCAGCAGCTTTCCTAGCGAAGAGACCCAGTACTTC. Translation: CASSFPSEETQYF.

V and J are TRBV12-5 and TRBJ2-6; no clear D. The CDR3 sequence is 15 residues long. Looked up from germline, CDR1 is LGHNT and CDR2 is FRNRAP. Trimming pared 1 base from V and 0 bases from J, leaving 4 bases between. Here the CDR3 DNA reads TGTGCTAGTGGTTTGGAACGCTCTGGGGCCAACGTCCTGACTTTC. Translated: CASGLERSGANVLTF.

The chain combines TRBV7-9 with TRBJ2-1; 7 nucleotides align to TRBD2. CDR3 size: 17 residues. The trim removed 0 bases at V and 3 bases at J, leaving 8 bases unmatched. Germline V gene sequence: CDR1 SEHNR, CDR2 FQNEAQ (reference sequence). The chain's CDR3 is CASSLALLGGGYNEQFF. The CDR3 nucleotides read TGTGCCAGCAGCTTAGCCCTCTTGGGGGGGGGCTACAATGAGCAGTTCTTC.

The chain joins TRBV4-2 to TRBJ2-7; 11 positions agree with TRBD2. Germline V gives CDR1 LGHNA, CDR2 YNFKEQ. CDR3 length equals 17 residues. V gave up 4 bases and J gave up 7 bases; unmatched junction bases: 15. CDR3 sequence reads: CASSPVGSSGGTNEQYF. The CDR3 DNA reads as TGTGCCAGCAGCCCCGTTGGGTCTAGCGGGGGGACGAATGAGCAGTACTTC.

The chain links TRBV20-1 to TRBJ2-3, with 11 nucleotides matching TRBD2. Trimming removed 3 bases from V and 0 bases from J; junction bases left unmatched: 11. Germline V gene sequence: CDR1 DFQATT, CDR2 SNEGSKA (reference sequence). There are 18 residues in the CDR3. This CDR3 is CSARDSGGALPSTDTQYF. In DNA form, the CDR3 reads TGCAGTGCTAGGGATAGCGGGGGGGCCCTCCCTAGCACAGATACGCAGTATTTT.

Here the CDR3 reads CASSLTLSGDSTYEQYF. CDR3 nucleotides: TGTGCCAGCAGTTTAACGCTAAGTGGGGACTCCACCTACGAGCAGTACTTC. The chain carries TRBV6-2 or TRBV6-3 and TRBJ2-7, with D possibly matching TRBD2 (6 bases). Trimming left V 4 bases short and J 2 bases short, with 21 bases between. Germline V gene lookup returns CDR1 MNHEY and CDR2 SVGEGT. The length of the CDR3 is 17 residues.

This rearrangement joins TRBV10-3 to TRBJ1-4; 9 bases align to TRBD1. J lost 0 bases, V lost 6 bases, and 14 bases had no gene match. Germline V lookup: CDR1 ENHRY, CDR2 SYGVKD. This CDR3 is 19 amino acids long. In DNA form, the CDR3 reads TGTGCCATCAGGGACGTAGGGGACAGGGCTACTACAACTAATGAAAAACTGTTTTTT. Translation gives CAIRDVGDRATTTNEKLFF.

This clonotype was counted once. The chain couples TRBV6-5 to TRBJ1-1; D call uncertain. V was clipped by 5 bases and J by 3 bases, with 10 bases between them. Germline-derived CDR1 and CDR2 are MNHEY and SVGAGI. This CDR3 is 13 amino acids long. For the CDR3, the DNA is TGTGCCAGCAGTAGCGGGAAACACACTGAAGCTTTCTTT. Protein sequence: CASSSGKHTEAFF.

This clonotype was seen more than once but under ten times. This chain links TRBV10-2 with TRBJ2-3, with 8 nucleotides matching TRBD2. In germline, CDR1 is WSHSY, CDR2 SAAADI. This CDR3 is 13 amino acids long. With V trimmed by 6 bases and J by 6 bases, 5 bases remained unmatched. This CDR3 is CASSGTSSDTQYF. DNA for the CDR3: TGCGCCAGCAGCGGGACTAGTAGCGATACGCAGTATTTT.

This clonotype was counted a few times. V usage is TRBV10-3 and J usage is TRBJ2-1; TRBD1 might be the D (6 bases). CDR1 and CDR2 (germline): ENHRY, SYGVKD. The V gene lost 7 bases and the J gene lost 8 bases, with 15 bases spanning the gap. CDR3 length equals 13 residues. The CDR3, as DNA: TGTGCCATCAAGGAACAGGGTAGGCATGAGCAGTTCTTC. Its protein is CAIKEQGRHEQFF.

This clonotype showed up just a few times. V and J are TRBV20-1 and TRBJ2-1; D may be TRBD1 or TRBD2 (5 bases each). Deletions cut 5 bases from V and 0 bases from J, with 17 bases between. The V gene's germline CDR1 is DFQATT and CDR2 SNEGSKA (reference sequence). The CDR3 is 16 residues long. The CDR3 protein is CSARGAGLISYNEQFF. The CDR3 bases are TGCAGTGCTCGTGGGGCGGGCCTCATCTCCTACAATGAGCAGTTCTTC.

This clonotype has just a few counts. This rearrangement joins TRBV20-1 to TRBJ2-3, with 7 bases identical to TRBD1. CDR1 DFQATT and CDR2 SNEGSKA come from the germline V gene (reference sequence). The CDR3 covers 12 residues. J lost 7 bases, V lost 4 bases, and 5 bases had no gene match. CDR3 in amino acids: CSATLTGNTQYF. CDR3 bases: TGCAGTGCTACCCTGACAGGGAATACGCAGTATTTT.

The chain employs TRBV29-1 and TRBJ2-1, with D possibly TRBD2 on 6 matching bases. Germline assignment: CDR1 SQVTM and CDR2 ANQGSEA. V gave up 7 bases and J gave up 1 base, with 20 bases separating them. The CDR3 loop spans 16 amino acids. The CDR3 spells CSAEPIAEGSYNEQFF. For the CDR3, the DNA is TGCAGCGCCGAACCTATCGCGGAGGGATCCTACAATGAGCAGTTCTTC.

This clonotype was observed a few times. J is TRBJ2-1 and V is TRBV7-3; D is perhaps TRBD2 (5 bases). Trimming pared 6 bases from V and 5 bases from J, leaving 14 bases between. The germline gives CDR1 SGHTA, CDR2 FQGTGA. CDR3 size: 14 residues. CDR3: CASSLPGKHNEQFF. The CDR3 DNA reads as TGTGCCAGCAGTTTACCCGGGAAGCACAATGAGCAGTTCTTC.

This chain's CDR3 is CASRTGTDPYEQYF. In nucleotides, the CDR3 is TGTGCCAGCAGGACCGGGACAGACCCCTACGAGCAGTACTTC. This chain uses TRBV28 with TRBJ2-7; 7 positions agree with TRBD1. CDR3 size: 14 residues. Germline V gene lookup returns CDR1 MDHEN and CDR2 SYDVKM. With 6 bases clipped from V and 2 bases from J, the junction kept 7 bases outside the gene matches.

The chain links TRBV7-2 to TRBJ2-5, with D perhaps matching TRBD1 or TRBD2 (5 bases each). The CDR3 covers 18 residues. CDR1 is SGHTA and CDR2 is FQGNSA in the germline V gene. Trimming stripped 1 base from V and 2 bases from J, with 20 bases between. The CDR3 DNA sequence: TGTGCCAGCAGCTTAGATTGGTCCCCGGGACCCATACAAGAGACCCAGTACTTC. Its translation is CASSLDWSPGPIQETQYF. Based on the CDR3 plus reference TRBV7-2 and TRBJ2-5, the full variable domain is GAGVSQSPSNKVTEKGKDVELRCDPISGHTALYWYRQSLGQGLEFLIYFQGNSAPDKSGLPSDRFSAERTGGSVSTLTIQRTQQEDSAVYLCASSLDWSPGPIQETQYFGPGTRLLVL.

The V gene is TRBV12-3 or TRBV12-4, the J gene TRBJ1-4; the D is unclear. The CDR3 has 15 amino acids. V was shortened by 6 bases and J by 4 bases, with 15 bases between the two germline ends. The CDR3 DNA reads as TGTGCCAGCAGATTCTCGGGGTTGGATAATGAAAAACTGTTTTTT. It specifies CASRFSGLDNEKLFF.

This clonotype was counted a few times. The chain uses TRBV6-5 and TRBJ1-2; D is unresolved. Between the trimmed V and J ends, which lost 0 bases and 8 bases, there was a span of 10 bases. Per the germline V gene, CDR1 is MNHEY and CDR2 is SVGAGI. The CDR3 totals 13 residues. The CDR3 nucleotides read TGTGCCAGCAGTTACTCCTCGGAGACGGGCTACACCTTC. Its translation: CASSYSSETGYTF.